The next 11 T cell receptor beta chains were all read from a single sample in a study of vaccination and CD4 T cells after COVID-19. Oncomine TCR Beta short-read sequencing was applied to DNA from cultured CD4+ T cells. Each CDR3 protein gets one entry after TCRdb re-called the PCR reads with MiXCR. The table includes over 2,000 distinct CDR3 sequences, over 25% detected once. Regarding treatment: approximately 9-day PBMC culture with coronavirus spike peptide pools or control peptides (ViraFEST assay). Antigens of these TCRs are unknown. This specimen consisted of CD4+ T cells from blood, cultured in vitro, obtained after SARS-CoV-2 vaccination. The origin of the receptors is a human donor who had recovered from COVID-19.

This clonotype is labeled as medium-sized (0.01 to 0.1%). The rearrangement uses TRBV6-2 or TRBV6-3 and TRBJ2-5, with 11 bases matching TRBD2. Germline-derived CDR1 and CDR2 are MNHEY and SVGEGT. Trimming took 6 bases from V and 2 from J; bases not matched to a gene: 8. This CDR3 is built from 16 residues. The CDR3 nucleotides are TGTGCCAGCAGGACCCTAGCGGGGGGCCGTCAAGAGACCCAGTACTTC. It specifies CASRTLAGGRQETQYF.

This chain's CDR3 is CSAKRTQGHNSPLHF. The CDR3 nucleotides read TGCAGTGCGAAGCGAACACAGGGGCATAATTCACCCCTCCACTTT. This chain uses TRBV20-1 with TRBJ1-6, with 7 bases fitting TRBD1. The germline gives CDR1 DFQATT, CDR2 SNEGSKA (reference sequence). With 6 bases clipped from V and 5 bases from J, the junction kept 10 bases outside the gene matches. There are 15 residues in the CDR3.

In this sample, this clonotype turned up a few times. The V and J genes are TRBV28 and TRBJ1-1; tentative D call: TRBD1 (5 bases). Between the trimmed V and J ends, which lost 6 bases and 3 bases, there was a span of 17 bases. CDR3 length: 15 residues. The germline CDR1 and CDR2 sequences are MDHEN and SYDVKM. The CDR3 region has the DNA TGTGCCAGCAGATCGGCAACAGGTTACTACACTGAAGCTTTCTTT. Translated: CASRSATGYYTEAFF. The variable domain in full, with the rest retrieved from reference TRBV28 and TRBJ1-1, is DVKVTQSSRYLVKRTGEKVFLECVQDMDHENMFWYRQDPGLGLRLIYFSYDVKMKEKGDIPEGYSVSREKKERFSLILESASTNQTSMYLCASRSATGYYTEAFFGQGTRLTVV.

This chain links TRBV6-5 with TRBJ1-2; TRBD1 is a possible D gene (5 bases). V lost 2 bases, J lost 0 bases, and 13 bases lay in between. Germline V gene lookup returns CDR1 MNHEY and CDR2 SVGAGI. The CDR3 has 16 amino acids. CDR3 region: CASSYTRGDANYGYTF. Here the CDR3 DNA reads TGTGCCAGCAGTTACACCCGGGGGGATGCTAACTATGGCTACACCTTC.

This clonotype was recorded a few times. J is TRBJ1-5 and V is TRBV20-1, with 10 bases fitting TRBD1. Germline V gene lookup returns CDR1 DFQATT and CDR2 SNEGSKA (reference sequence). The CDR3 length is 16 residues. V lost 0 bases and J lost 5; bases outside the gene matches: 7. This CDR3 reads CSARDGRTGGHQPQHF. The CDR3 nucleotides are TGCAGTGCTAGAGATGGGCGGACAGGGGGTCATCAGCCCCAGCATTTT.

In this sample, this clonotype is medium-sized. The V gene is TRBV7-9, the J gene TRBJ1-6; TRBD1 is a possible D gene (6 bases). The V end lost 5 bases, the J end lost 5 bases, and 10 bases lay between the germline ends. CDR1 is SEHNR, CDR2 FQNEAQ, per germline (reference sequence). This CDR3 spans 14 amino acids. This CDR3 reads CASSLQGNNSPLHF. DNA for the CDR3: TGTGCCAGCAGCCTACAGGGCAATAATTCACCCCTCCACTTT.

The chain combines TRBV6-1 with TRBJ2-7; D may correspond to TRBD1 or TRBD2 (5 bases each). V gave up 1 base and J gave up 2 bases, with 12 bases separating them. Per the germline V gene, CDR1 is MNHNS and CDR2 is SASEGT. This CDR3 is built from 15 residues. Here the CDR3 reads CASSEVGQGAYEQYF. The CDR3 nucleotides read TGTGCCAGCAGTGAAGTAGGGCAGGGAGCCTACGAGCAGTACTTC.

Within the sample, this clonotype is hyperexpanded (1% or more). The rearrangement joins TRBV7-2 to TRBJ2-7; D perhaps matches TRBD1 (6 bases). The CDR3 is made up of 16 amino acids. Germline CDR1 is SGHTA and CDR2 is FQGNSA. Trimming took off 0 bases at V and 0 bases at J, with 12 bases between the two ends. The CDR3 coding sequence is TGTGCCAGCAGCTTAGCGTTAAGGGGGAGCTCCTACGAGCAGTACTTC. This encodes CASSLALRGSSYEQYF. The variable domain in full, completed from reference TRBV7-2 and TRBJ2-7, reads GAGVSQSPSNKVTEKGKDVELRCDPISGHTALYWYRQSLGQGLEFLIYFQGNSAPDKSGLPSDRFSAERTGGSVSTLTIQRTQQEDSAVYLCASSLALRGSSYEQYFGPGTRLTVT.

This clonotype is deemed medium-sized. V is TRBV7-2 and J is TRBJ2-7; 7 bases align to TRBD1. CDR3 length: 15 residues. In germline, CDR1 is SGHTA, CDR2 FQGNSA. V shed 5 bases and J 4 bases; nucleotides not matched to a gene: 11. CDR3 amino acids: CASSPRQGSSYEQYF. The CDR3 bases are TGTGCCAGCAGCCCCAGACAGGGAAGCAGTTACGAGCAGTACTTC.

In this sample, this clonotype is medium-sized (0.01 to 0.1%). This chain joins TRBV20-1 and TRBJ1-2; TRBD1 agrees at 7 bases. Trimming at V came to 4 bases and at J to 6 bases, leaving 14 bases not matched to a gene. There are 15 residues in the CDR3. Germline CDR1 is DFQATT and CDR2 is SNEGSKA (reference sequence). As DNA, the CDR3 is TGCAGTGCTATATCCACCCCCGACAGGGAGGATGGCTACACCTTC. Translated, it gives CSAISTPDREDGYTF.

The rearrangement links TRBV27 to TRBJ2-6; no definite D call. Looked up from germline, CDR1 is MNHEY and CDR2 is SMNVEV (reference sequence). Trimming removed 6 bases from V and 0 bases from J, with 6 bases in between. This CDR3 spans 14 amino acids. CDR3 loop: CASRSNSGANVLTF. CDR3 DNA sequence: TGTGCCAGCAGAAGTAACTCTGGGGCCAACGTCCTGACTTTC.